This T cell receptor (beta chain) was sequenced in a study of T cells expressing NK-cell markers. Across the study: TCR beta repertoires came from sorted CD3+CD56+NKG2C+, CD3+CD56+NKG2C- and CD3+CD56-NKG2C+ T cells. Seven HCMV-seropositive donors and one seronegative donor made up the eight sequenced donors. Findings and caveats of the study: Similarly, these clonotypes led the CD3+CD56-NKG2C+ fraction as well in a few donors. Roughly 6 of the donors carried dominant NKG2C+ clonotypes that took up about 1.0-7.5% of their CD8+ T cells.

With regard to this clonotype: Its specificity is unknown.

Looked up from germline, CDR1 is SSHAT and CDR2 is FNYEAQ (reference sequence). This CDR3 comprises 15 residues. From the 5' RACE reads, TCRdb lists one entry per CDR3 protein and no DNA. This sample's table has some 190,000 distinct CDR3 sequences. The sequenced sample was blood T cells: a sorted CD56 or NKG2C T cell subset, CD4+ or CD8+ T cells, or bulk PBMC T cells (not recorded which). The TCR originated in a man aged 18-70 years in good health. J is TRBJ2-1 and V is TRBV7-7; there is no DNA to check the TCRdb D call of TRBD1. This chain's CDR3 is CASSKARGTYNEQFF.